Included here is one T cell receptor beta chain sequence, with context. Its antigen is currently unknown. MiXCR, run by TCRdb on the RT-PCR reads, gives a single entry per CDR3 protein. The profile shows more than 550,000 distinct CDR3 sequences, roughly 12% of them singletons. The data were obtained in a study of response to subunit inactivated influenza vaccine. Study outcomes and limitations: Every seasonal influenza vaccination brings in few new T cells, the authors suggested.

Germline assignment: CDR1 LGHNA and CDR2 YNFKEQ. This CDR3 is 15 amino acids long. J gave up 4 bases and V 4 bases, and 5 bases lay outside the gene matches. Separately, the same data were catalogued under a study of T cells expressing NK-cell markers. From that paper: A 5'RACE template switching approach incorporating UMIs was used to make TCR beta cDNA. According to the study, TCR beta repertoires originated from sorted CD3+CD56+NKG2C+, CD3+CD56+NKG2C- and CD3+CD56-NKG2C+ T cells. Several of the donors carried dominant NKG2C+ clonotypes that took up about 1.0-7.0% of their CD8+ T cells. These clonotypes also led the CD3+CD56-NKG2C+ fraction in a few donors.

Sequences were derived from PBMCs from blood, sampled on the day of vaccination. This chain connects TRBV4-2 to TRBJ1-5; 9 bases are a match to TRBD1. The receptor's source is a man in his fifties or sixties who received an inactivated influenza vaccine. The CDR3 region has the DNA TGTGCCAGCAGCCCCGGGACAGGGTGGAATCAGCCCCAGCATTTT. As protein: CASSPGTGWNQPQHF.